One T cell receptor beta chain is described in this entry. This sample stems from a study of blood T cell repertoires in COVID-19. Study context: PBMCs, B-cell-depleted T cells, or T cells provided the cDNA or gDNA that made up the material.

With 1 base removed from V and 1 base from J, the gap between germline ends came to 7 bases. Germline V CDR1 and CDR2: SGDLS, YYNGEE. The length of the CDR3 is 14 residues. Original processing methods: Reference gene primer amplification yielded estimated nucleated cell counts. Generated by immunoSEQ multiplex PCR, the TCRdb table keeps only in-frame clones and is missing some. D and trimming were read from the DNA, whereas the V and J calls and clone size are those reported in that table. The sample records some 310,000 clones, about 90% being singletons. Living in 24 US areas, the participants were between roughly 18 and 89 years of age.

The sequenced material came from PBMCs or T cells enriched from blood (not recorded which). The receptor was derived from a woman younger than 45 who had recovered from COVID-19. The chain links TRBV9 to TRBJ2-3, with D tentatively TRBD1 (6 bases). The CDR3 DNA reads TGTGCCAGCAGCGTATCAGGGGGCACAGATACGCAGTATTTT. Protein product: CASSVSGGTDTQYF.